The present TCR beta chain was sequenced within a study of T cell changes during pregnancy in multiple sclerosis. Sequencing was performed with immunoSEQ multiplex PCR; in TCRdb, only in-frame clones are kept and a portion is missing. This sample yields roughly 99,000 clones, of which around 92% are seen a single time; over 0.65% belongs to the top ten. This TCR came from a female donor in good health, enrolled as a control in a pregnancy study. The sequences come from peripheral blood, collected in the third trimester of pregnancy.

In nucleotides, the CDR3 is TGTGCCAGCAGCTTAGCAGGGGATTATTATGGCTACACCTTC. The encoded protein is CASSLAGDYYGYTF. J is TRBJ1-2 and V is TRBV7-9, with D possibly TRBD1 on 5 matching bases. The germline V and J ends were trimmed by 0 bases and 5 bases, with 10 bases remaining between them. From germline, CDR1 is SEHNR and CDR2 FQNEAQ (reference sequence). The CDR3 runs to 14 residues.